One sample yielded the 11 T cell receptor beta chains listed below, sequenced in a study of shared clonotypes between healthy human individuals. The method was immunoSEQ multiplex PCR; TCRdb's version includes in-frame clones alone and lacks a portion of them. The sample includes around 2,000,000 clones, just under 95% of them seen just once. Naive CD8 cells were CD45RO-negative, positively selected for CCR7, excluding terminally differentiated effector memory CD45RA+ cells. The sequencing input was naive CD8+ T cells sorted from blood. The receptors shown here come from a man between 18 and 35 years old in good health.

A remark on this clone: One junction end does not reproduce the germline sequence, and a read error may be involved. The V gene is TRBV7-7, the J gene TRBJ2-2; tentatively, D is TRBD1 (6 bases). This CDR3 is built from 14 residues. Germline CDR1 is SSHAT and CDR2 is FNYEAQ (reference sequence). CDR3 bases: TGTGCTAGCAGCTGGGACACCAACACCGGGGAGCTGTTTTTT. Translation gives CASSWDTNTGELFF.

The genes are TRBV6-5 and TRBJ1-6; D call uncertain. V was clipped by 5 bases and J by 0 bases, with 8 bases between them. Germline CDR1 is MNHEY and CDR2 is SVGAGI. The CDR3 extends over 15 amino acids. CDR3 coding DNA: TGTGCCAGCAGTAAACTAAGCTCCTATAATTCACCCCTCCACTTT. Amino acid sequence: CASSKLSSYNSPLHF.

The V gene is TRBV27, the J gene TRBJ2-1, with no clear D. The V gene lost 0 bases and the J gene lost 8 bases, with 8 bases spanning the gap. The CDR3 is 13 amino acids. CDR1 is MNHEY and CDR2 is SMNVEV in the germline V gene (reference sequence). The CDR3 region is CASSLSGFDEQFF. The CDR3 region has the DNA TGTGCCAGCAGTTTATCAGGGTTCGATGAGCAGTTCTTC.

The table lists this clone with a few counts. The sample carries other DNA sequences with the same CDR3. V is TRBV7-9 and J is TRBJ1-3; D remains ambiguous. Trimming removed 5 bases from V and 0 bases from J, with 11 bases in between. Germline CDR1 SEHNR, CDR2 FQNEAQ (reference sequence). The CDR3 is made up of 15 amino acids. The CDR3 region has the DNA TGTGCCAGCAGCCACCCCAGCAGCTCTGGAAACACCATATATTTT. This translates into CASSHPSSSGNTIYF.

V gene TRBV11-2 combines with J gene TRBJ1-4; a possible D gene is TRBD1 (5 bases). V lost 5 bases and J 3 bases, leaving 16 bases between the germline ends. The germline CDR1 and CDR2 sequences are SGHAT and FQNNGV. The CDR3 is 16 amino acids. CDR3 region: CASSLGAGLANEKLFF. DNA of the CDR3: TGTGCCAGCAGCCTAGGGGCAGGCTTGGCTAATGAAAAACTGTTTTTT.

This chain uses TRBV27 with TRBJ1-1; possibly TRBD1 for D (6 bases). The ends were cut back, 6 bases at V and 0 bases at J, with 11 bases in the middle. The CDR3 extends over 14 amino acids. CDR1 and CDR2 from the germline V gene are MNHEY and SMNVEV (reference sequence). CDR3: CASRARTVNTEAFF. CDR3 sequence (DNA): TGTGCCAGCAGAGCAAGGACAGTGAACACTGAAGCTTTCTTT.

The rearrangement uses TRBV11-2 and TRBJ1-1, with a weak D call TRBD1 (6 bases). CDR1 is SGHAT, CDR2 FQNNGV, per germline. With 2 bases removed from V and 4 bases from J, the gap between germline ends came to 11 bases. This CDR3 contains 14 residues. The CDR3 is CASSLNGGVTEAFF. DNA for the CDR3: TGTGCCAGCAGCTTAAATGGGGGCGTCACTGAAGCTTTCTTT.

This rearrangement joins TRBV7-9 to TRBJ2-1; D gene unclear. Per germline, CDR1 SEHNR and CDR2 FQNEAQ (reference sequence). The V end lost 4 bases, the J end lost 10 bases, and 14 bases lay between the germline ends. The CDR3 consists of 13 residues. CDR3 in amino acids: CASSYLVQVEQFF. DNA of the CDR3: TGTGCCAGCAGCTACCTAGTGCAGGTCGAGCAGTTCTTC.

The chain employs TRBV11-2 and TRBJ1-4; D gene unclear. CDR3 length: 15 residues. Trimming cost V 5 bases and J 6 bases, with 16 bases left between them. In germline, CDR1 is SGHAT, CDR2 FQNNGV. The CDR3 DNA sequence: TGTGCCAGCAGCCCCCCTGGGAGTGAGGATGAAAAACTGTTTTTT. It codes for CASSPPGSEDEKLFF.

The chain employs TRBV27 and TRBJ2-5, with 8 bases lining up with TRBD1. J gave up 2 bases and V 6 bases, and 5 bases lay outside the gene matches. The CDR3 is 14 residues long. Germline-derived CDR1 and CDR2 are MNHEY and SMNVEV (reference sequence). Here the CDR3 DNA reads TGTGCCAGCAGGTGGACAGGGACACAAGAGACCCAGTACTTC. It yields the protein CASRWTGTQETQYF.

This chain joins TRBV4-1 and TRBJ2-5; 7 nucleotides agree with TRBD2. This CDR3 comprises 18 residues. Germline V gene lookup returns CDR1 MGHRA and CDR2 YSYEKL. Unmatched junction bases numbered 14, after V lost 4 bases and J lost 0 bases. CDR3 coding DNA: TGCGCCAGCAGCCCGGGGGGTGGGAGCGGGGCGTACCAAGAGACCCAGTACTTC. Translation: CASSPGGGSGAYQETQYF.